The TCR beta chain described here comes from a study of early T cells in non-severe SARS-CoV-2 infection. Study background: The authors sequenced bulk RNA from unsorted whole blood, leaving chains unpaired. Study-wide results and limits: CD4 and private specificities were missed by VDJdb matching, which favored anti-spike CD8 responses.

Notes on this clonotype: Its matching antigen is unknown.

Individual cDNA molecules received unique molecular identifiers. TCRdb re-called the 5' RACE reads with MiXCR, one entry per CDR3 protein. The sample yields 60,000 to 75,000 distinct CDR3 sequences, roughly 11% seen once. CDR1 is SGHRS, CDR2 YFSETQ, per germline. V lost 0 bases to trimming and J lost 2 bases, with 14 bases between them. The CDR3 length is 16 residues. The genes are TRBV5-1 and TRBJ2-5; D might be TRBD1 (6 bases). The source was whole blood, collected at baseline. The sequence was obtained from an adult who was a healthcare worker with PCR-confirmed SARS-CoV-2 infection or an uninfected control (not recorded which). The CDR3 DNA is TGCGCCAGCAGCTTGGCCCGAGACAGGCCGCAAGAGACCCAGTACTTC. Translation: CASSLARDRPQETQYF.